This TCR beta chain derives from a study of cytomegalovirus exposure and HLA in healthy donors. Study as a whole: Researchers previously reported finding more than 100 million unique TCR beta sequences from 150 million to 200 million T cells.

The PCR contained 60 Vbeta and 13 Jbeta primers. Produced via immunoSEQ multiplex PCR; TCRdb's table is partial and in-frame only. Among around 250,000 clones, 80% to 85% were seen once, and the ten largest hold around 8.6%. Likely unrecorded immune exposures existed in these nominally healthy donors. Study observations and caveats: Reports credit the classifier with highly specific, highly sensitive diagnosis of cytomegalovirus status.

On this clone itself: Its antigen remains unknown.

V dropped 1 base and J dropped 0 bases, with 17 bases sitting between them. The CDR3 loop spans 18 amino acids. In germline, CDR1 is SGHNT, CDR2 YYREEE (reference sequence). The chain has TRBV5-4 and TRBJ1-3; a weak D match, TRBD1 (6 bases). The clonotype comes from a woman in her sixties or seventies in good health and CMV-seropositive. The sample consisted of PBMCs. CDR3: CASSLMVAGAGSGNTIYF. The CDR3 nucleotides are TGTGCCAGCAGCTTGATGGTGGCAGGGGCAGGCTCTGGAAACACCATATATTTT.